The sequence of this TCR beta chain was determined in a study of cytomegalovirus exposure and HLA in healthy donors (TCRdb year 2017). With regard to the full study: In an earlier analysis of 587 of the donors, 250 to 300 Gb of sequence data and 117 million unique TCR beta sequences from roughly 200 million T cells were reported. A later genetic analysis used genome-wide SNP genotypes for about 60% of the roughly 670 donors, treating that subset as a discovery cohort. Across about 370 genotyped donors of the cohort, an average of roughly 250,000 unique TCR beta nucleotide sequences per donor were sequenced, and 15% to 20% of those sequences were non-productive. Donor age, sex, ethnicity and CMV serostatus were compiled together with the repertoire data. In addition to the first cohort of approximately 670 subjects, a separate validation cohort of 120 different subjects was used. High-throughput TCR immunosequencing, statistical association of individual TCRs with disease status, and machine learning were combined to predict cytomegalovirus infection status. HLA typing included class I and class II loci at four-digit resolution. Among the roughly 390 genotyped donors, 81% belonged to the genetic ancestry cluster associated with self-reported Caucasian donors. Approximately 300 gigabases of sequencing data and tens of millions of unique TCR sequences were included in an early release covering 550 to 800 HLA-typed donors. The later analysis used no new phenotypic data to find candidate immune exposures, relying instead on TCR beta sequences and their occurrence across donors. In an earlier analysis of roughly 580 of the donors, high-throughput TCR beta sequencing was used to judge whether each TCR beta V gene segment behaved as functional or pseudogenic. Using immunosequencing, the study profiled T cell repertoires from 666 subjects and related those repertoires to cytomegalovirus serostatus. Five DR-DQ haplotypes were treated as single units for association and clustering because of strong linkage in the cohort. The number of typed donors differed by locus: about 620-640 for A, B, C, DRB1 and DQB1; some 500 for DQA1; some 610 for DPA1; and 450 to 480 for DPB1. In a later analysis, previously published TCR beta repertoires from hundreds of donors were re-analyzed and high-resolution HLA genotyping was added so that TCR occurrence patterns could be studied. Every repertoire in the discovery cohort had been generated on one and the same sequencing platform. The study was designed to test whether signatures of past pathogen exposure could be identified by cataloging public T cell receptors.

Library construction relied on the immunoSEQ multiplex PCR assay. For the multiplex PCR, a mixture combining 60 forward primers for TCR Vbeta segments and 13 reverse primers for TCR Jbeta segments was used. The CDR3 region of rearranged TCR beta genes was amplified from genomic DNA by a multiplex PCR assay. The Illumina HiSeq System was used to sequence the amplified TCR beta libraries as 87-base-pair reads. On the study's bioinformatics: A later analysis tallied 75 million to 85 million unique TCR beta chains across the roughly 610 repertoires, and around 12 million of those chains were shared by two or more donors. Raw reads were error-corrected and collapsed into unique sequences by a nearest-neighbor algorithm in which closely related sequences were merged to remove PCR and sequencing errors. To assign V, D and J gene segments, CDR3 sequences were aligned to IMGT reference sequences. For a sequence to be retained, at least a six-nucleotide match to both a V gene segment and a J gene segment was required. Rearrangements were classified as productive when the CDR3 lacked stop codons and remained in frame with V and J, and all other rearrangements were classified as non-productive. Following IMGT convention, CDR3 was defined as the stretch from the second conserved V-encoded cysteine to the conserved J-encoded phenylalanine. Sequences without an unambiguous match to a single V gene segment were excluded from the earlier analysis of several hundred of the donors. In an earlier analysis of about 590 of the donors, a V segment was called functional when productive rearrangements were above 56.7%, and segregating when the standard deviation between donors exceeded 5%. A statistical classification framework was built for diagnosing cytomegalovirus status from the catalog of TCR beta chain sequences. In a later analysis, V and J genes were assigned by comparing TCR nucleotide sequences against IMGT/GENE-DB human TR gene sequences. The TCRdist pipeline was used in a later analysis to assign CDR3 sequences and most-parsimonious VDJ recombination scenarios. In a later analysis, each TCR beta chain was defined by its CDR3 amino acid sequence together with its V-gene family, and reads without a unique V-gene family were excluded. As a way to deal with suspected cross-contamination and a sequencing artifact, a later analysis dropped approximately 570 nucleotide sequences that were highly shared and had low generation probability. A later analysis calculated a clonal expansion index for each public chain from normalized within-repertoire ranks of inferred template counts. In a later analysis, generation probabilities were computed with a VDJ recombination model fitted to out-of-frame rearrangements, and the resulting probabilities were checked against IGoR. In a later analysis, hypergeometric tests were used to score TCR-TCR, TCR-HLA and TCR-CMV co-occurrence, with a repertoire-size bias correction applied to TCR pairs. To estimate false discovery rates, a later analysis permuted the HLA or CMV assignments 20 times. In a later analysis, co-occurring TCRs were grouped with DBSCAN, and TCRdist sequence similarity was added when clustering was performed within HLA-allele-positive subsets. Repertoires with fewer than 30,000 or more than 120,000 public chains, plus five repertoires with anomalous nucleotide sharing, were excluded from co-occurrence clustering. TCRdb limited this immuneACCESS table to in-frame rearrangements with V and J called. A share of clones is missing; checked studies link under half to unresolved V genes, and the rest is unexplained. That table is the source of V, J and clone size, and D and trimming were worked out from the DNA. The sample has about 160,000 clones on record, roughly 79% of them singletons. About 0.93% of the sample comes from the top ten.

Broader findings and caveats from the paper: For the cohort, immune exposure information was limited to CMV serostatus. A later genetic analysis associated a missense DCLRE1C variant with V-gene and J-gene trimming of TCR beta chains, and an independent cohort replicated the association. According to a later analysis, TCR association rates differed among HLA loci, with DRB1 alleles showing the most associated TCRs and HLA-C alleles showing the fewest. Correlated functional status among segregating V segments might reflect linkage disequilibrium, but an unknown experimental factor could not be ruled out. The authors suggested that the approach could potentially be extended to other disease states and immunological phenotypes. A later analysis associated 15,000 or so TCR beta sequences with specific HLA alleles at a false discovery rate of 0.05. A later genetic analysis reported fewer N-insertions in productive TCRs among donors in an Asian-associated ancestry cluster than the approximately 670-donor mean. Compared with equally common non-associated chains, HLA-associated TCR beta chains in a later analysis were more clonally expanded and had lower generation probabilities. A cluster of highly shared sequence variants was judged likely to be a technical artifact of the sequencing pipeline. The 87-base-pair reads could not distinguish some IMGT-functional V segments, including TRBV6-2 and TRBV6-3, so those segments were excluded. A later analysis reported that several top co-occurrence clusters appeared linked to parvovirus B19, influenza, CMV and Epstein-Barr virus. Because HLA typing was missing for some donors at each locus, association tests included only the typed subset. Sequencing depth was assumed to be roughly uniform across donors in the presence/absence analyses, though that assumption may not hold. In the study, 150 to 200 TCR beta chains were listed as associated with cytomegalovirus. Most TCR sequences were seen in very few donors, while some public TCRs were found in many individuals. The classifier was reported to diagnose cytomegalovirus status with high specificity and sensitivity in both the original cohort and the validation cohort. When HLA alleles, especially DR and DQ, strongly co-occurred, attributing TCR associations to individual alleles was difficult. In an earlier analysis of approximately 590 of the donors, most TCR beta V segments appeared in productive rearrangements about 90% or about 30% of the time, broadly matching IMGT annotations. Most CMV-associated TCR beta chains appeared to be HLA-restricted in a later analysis, and the HLA associations seemed to be driven largely by CMV exposure. Three of the identified cytomegalovirus-associated TCR beta chains were confirmed in vitro to be specific for cytomegalovirus antigens. Because counts were too low, roughly 18 rarely observed V segments, including chromosome 9 orphons, were left out of the earlier analysis of about 500 of the donors. In this cohort, only TCR beta chains were sequenced, and detectable features were limited by the absence of alpha or paired-chain data. A further reported finding was that TCR beta sequences accurately predicted the HLA-A and HLA-B alleles for most subjects in the first cohort.

Trimmed from V: 4 bases; trimmed from J: 5 bases; junction bases lacking a gene match: 10. From the cysteine up to the phenylalanine, the CDR3 has a length of 16 residues. The CDR3 DNA has 48 bases and is translated from base 1. Via the germline V gene, CDR1 is SGHTS and CDR2 YDEGEE. As concerns this clone: This clone's antigen is unknown. The input lacks base qualities; no much larger clone sits a single base away.

The cohort was made up of 500 to 800 healthy bone marrow donors. All cohort members were sampled while nominally healthy, although unrecorded immune exposures were likely present. The donor tested CMV seropositive, placing the donor among the approximately 290 seropositive members of the cohort. A peripheral blood sample was collected from each donor, and TCR beta sequencing was performed on peripheral blood mononuclear cells. Genomic DNA extraction from the blood cell samples was performed with the Qiagen DNeasy Blood Extraction Kit. Sequencing was carried out using PBMCs. Recombination connected TRBV5-8 to TRBJ1-4; TRBD1 aligns with 8 central bases. This receptor was taken from a woman aged 45 to 65 in good health and CMV-seropositive. The CDR3 in this case is CASSPYATGENEKLFF. The DNA reads TGTGCCAGCAGCCCTTACGCGACAGGGGAGAATGAAAAACTGTTTTTT.